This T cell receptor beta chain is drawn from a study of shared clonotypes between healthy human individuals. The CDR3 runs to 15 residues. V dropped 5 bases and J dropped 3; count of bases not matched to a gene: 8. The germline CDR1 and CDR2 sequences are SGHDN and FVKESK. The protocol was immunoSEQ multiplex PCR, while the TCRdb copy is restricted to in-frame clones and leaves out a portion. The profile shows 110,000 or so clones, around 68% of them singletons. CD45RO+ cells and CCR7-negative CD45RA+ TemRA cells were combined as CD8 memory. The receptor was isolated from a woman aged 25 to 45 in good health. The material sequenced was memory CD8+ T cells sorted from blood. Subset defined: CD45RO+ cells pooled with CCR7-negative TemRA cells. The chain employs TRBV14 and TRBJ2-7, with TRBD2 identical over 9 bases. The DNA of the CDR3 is TGTGCCAGCAGCTCCAGAGATAGCGGGAGCTACGAGCAGTACTTC. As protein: CASSSRDSGSYEQYF.